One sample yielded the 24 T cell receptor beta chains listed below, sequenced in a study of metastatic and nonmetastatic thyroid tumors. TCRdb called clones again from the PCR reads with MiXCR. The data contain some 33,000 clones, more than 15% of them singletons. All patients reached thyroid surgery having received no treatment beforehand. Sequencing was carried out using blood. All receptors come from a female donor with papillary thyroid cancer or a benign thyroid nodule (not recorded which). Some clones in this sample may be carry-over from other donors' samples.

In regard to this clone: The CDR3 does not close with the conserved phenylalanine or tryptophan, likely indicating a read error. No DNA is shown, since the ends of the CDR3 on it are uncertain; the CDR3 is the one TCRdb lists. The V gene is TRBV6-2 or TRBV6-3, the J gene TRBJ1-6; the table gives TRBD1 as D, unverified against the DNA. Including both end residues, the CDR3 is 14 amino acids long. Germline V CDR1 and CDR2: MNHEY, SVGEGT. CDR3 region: CASNPDRDGSPLRL.

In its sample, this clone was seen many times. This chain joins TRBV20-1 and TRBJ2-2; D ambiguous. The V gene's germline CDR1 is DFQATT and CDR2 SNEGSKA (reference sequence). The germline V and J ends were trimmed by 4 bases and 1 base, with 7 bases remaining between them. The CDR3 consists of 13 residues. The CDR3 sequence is CSATDQNTGELFF. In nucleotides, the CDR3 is TGCAGTGCTACCGACCAGAACACCGGGGAGCTGTTTTTT.

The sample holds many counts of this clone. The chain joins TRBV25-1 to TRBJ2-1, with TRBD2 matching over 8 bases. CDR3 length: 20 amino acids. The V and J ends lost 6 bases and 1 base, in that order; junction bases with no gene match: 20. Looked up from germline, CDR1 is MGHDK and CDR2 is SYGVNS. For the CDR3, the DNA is TGTGCCAGCAGCCGCCTCCCGGGACTCGGGGGGGTTAGGTCCTACAATGAGCAGTTCTTC. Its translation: CASSRLPGLGGVRSYNEQFF.

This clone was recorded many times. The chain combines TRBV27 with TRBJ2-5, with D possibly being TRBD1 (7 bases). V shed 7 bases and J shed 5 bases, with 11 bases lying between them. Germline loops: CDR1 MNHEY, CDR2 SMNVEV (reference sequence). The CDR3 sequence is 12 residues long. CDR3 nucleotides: TGTGCCAGCATACAGGGGAGGGAGACCCAGTACTTC. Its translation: CASIQGRETQYF.

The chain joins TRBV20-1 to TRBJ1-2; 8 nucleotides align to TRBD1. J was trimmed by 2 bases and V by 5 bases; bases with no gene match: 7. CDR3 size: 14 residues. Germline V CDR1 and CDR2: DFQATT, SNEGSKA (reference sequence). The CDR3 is CSAPTGDSNYGYTF. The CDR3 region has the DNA TGCAGTGCTCCGACAGGGGACAGCAACTATGGCTACACCTTC.

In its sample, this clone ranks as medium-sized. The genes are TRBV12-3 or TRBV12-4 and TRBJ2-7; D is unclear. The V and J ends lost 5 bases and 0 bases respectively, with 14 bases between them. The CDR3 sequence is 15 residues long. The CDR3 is CASSIDAASSYEQYF. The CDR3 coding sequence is TGTGCCAGCAGTATTGACGCGGCGAGCTCCTACGAGCAGTACTTC.

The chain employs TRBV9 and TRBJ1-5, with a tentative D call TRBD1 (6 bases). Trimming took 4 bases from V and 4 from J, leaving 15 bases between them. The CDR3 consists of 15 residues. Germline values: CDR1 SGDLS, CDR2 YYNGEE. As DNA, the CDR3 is TGTGCCAGCAGCAGGGAGGGGGTTGTTAATCAGCCCCAGCATTTT. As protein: CASSREGVVNQPQHF.

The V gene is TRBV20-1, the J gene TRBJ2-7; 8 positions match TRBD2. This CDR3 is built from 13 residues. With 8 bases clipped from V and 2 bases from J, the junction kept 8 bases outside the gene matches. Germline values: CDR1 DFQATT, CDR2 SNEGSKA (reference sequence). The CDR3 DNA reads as TGCAGTCTCCATCGGGGGGGCACCTACGAGCAGTACTTC. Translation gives CSLHRGGTYEQYF.

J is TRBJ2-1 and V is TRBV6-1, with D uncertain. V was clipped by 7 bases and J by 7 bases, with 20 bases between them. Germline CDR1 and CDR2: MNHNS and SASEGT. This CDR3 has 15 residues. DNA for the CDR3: TGTGCCAGCACCTTGCTACCTGAATTGGTGAATGAGCAGTTCTTC. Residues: CASTLLPELVNEQFF.

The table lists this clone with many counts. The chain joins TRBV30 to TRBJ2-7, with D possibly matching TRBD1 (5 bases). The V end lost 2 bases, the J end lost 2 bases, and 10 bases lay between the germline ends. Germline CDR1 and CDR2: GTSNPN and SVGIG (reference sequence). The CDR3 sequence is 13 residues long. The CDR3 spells CAWSFPDTYEQYF. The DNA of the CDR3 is TGTGCCTGGAGTTTCCCGGACACCTACGAGCAGTACTTC.

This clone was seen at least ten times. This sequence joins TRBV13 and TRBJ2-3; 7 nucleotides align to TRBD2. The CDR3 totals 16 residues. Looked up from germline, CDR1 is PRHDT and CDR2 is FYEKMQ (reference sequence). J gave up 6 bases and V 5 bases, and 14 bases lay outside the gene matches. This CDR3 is CASSAPLRGWADTQYF. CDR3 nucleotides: TGTGCCAGCAGCGCACCCTTGCGGGGGTGGGCGGATACGCAGTATTTT.

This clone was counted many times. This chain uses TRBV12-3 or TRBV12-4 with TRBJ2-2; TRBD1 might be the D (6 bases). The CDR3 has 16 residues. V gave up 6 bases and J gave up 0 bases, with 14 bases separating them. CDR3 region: CASSHEDSANTGELFF. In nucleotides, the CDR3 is TGTGCCAGCAGCCACGAGGACAGCGCGAACACCGGGGAGCTGTTTTTT.

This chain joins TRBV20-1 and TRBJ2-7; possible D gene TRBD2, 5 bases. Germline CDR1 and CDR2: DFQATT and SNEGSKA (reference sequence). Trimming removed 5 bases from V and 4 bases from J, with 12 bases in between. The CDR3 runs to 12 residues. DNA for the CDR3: TGCAGTGCTCCTCTGAGGGTATACGAGCAGTACTTC. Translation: CSAPLRVYEQYF.

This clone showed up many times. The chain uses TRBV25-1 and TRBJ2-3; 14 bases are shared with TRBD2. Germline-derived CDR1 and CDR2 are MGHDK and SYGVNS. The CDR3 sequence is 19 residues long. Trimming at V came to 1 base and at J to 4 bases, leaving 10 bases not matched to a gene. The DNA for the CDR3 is TGTGCCAGCAGTGAATGGGGGACTAGCGGGGGCGAGAAATCAGATACGCAGTATTTT. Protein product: CASSEWGTSGGEKSDTQYF.

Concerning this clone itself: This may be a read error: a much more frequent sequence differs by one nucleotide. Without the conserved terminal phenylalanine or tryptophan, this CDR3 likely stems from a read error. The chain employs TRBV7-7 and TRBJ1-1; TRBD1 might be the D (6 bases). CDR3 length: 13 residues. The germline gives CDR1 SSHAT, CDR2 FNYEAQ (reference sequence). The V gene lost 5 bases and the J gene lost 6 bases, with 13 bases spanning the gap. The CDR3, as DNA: TGTGCCAGCAGCCAGAGGGGGGAGCCTGAAGCTTTCTCT. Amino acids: CASSQRGEPEAFS.

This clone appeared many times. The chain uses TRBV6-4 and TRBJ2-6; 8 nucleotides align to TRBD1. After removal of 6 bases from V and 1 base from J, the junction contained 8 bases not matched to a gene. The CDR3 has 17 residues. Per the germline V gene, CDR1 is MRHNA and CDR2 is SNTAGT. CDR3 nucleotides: TGTGCCAGCAGCGCCGGGACAGGAGGTTCTGGGGCCAACGTCCTGACTTTC. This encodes CASSAGTGGSGANVLTF.

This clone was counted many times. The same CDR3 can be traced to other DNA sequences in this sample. CDR3 sequence reads: CASSRMRVDEQFF. In DNA form, the CDR3 reads TGTGCCAGCAGCCGGATGAGGGTTGATGAGCAGTTCTTC. The V gene is TRBV3-1, the J gene TRBJ2-1; TRBD2 is a possible D gene (5 bases). Per the germline V gene, CDR1 is LGHDT and CDR2 is YNNKEL (reference sequence). Trimming left V 4 bases short and J 8 bases short, with 12 bases between. This CDR3 region has 13 residues.

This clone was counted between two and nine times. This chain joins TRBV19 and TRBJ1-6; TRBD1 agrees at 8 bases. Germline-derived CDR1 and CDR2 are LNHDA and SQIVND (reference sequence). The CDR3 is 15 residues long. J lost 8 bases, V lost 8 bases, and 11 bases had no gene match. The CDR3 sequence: CASSGPRTGHSPLHF. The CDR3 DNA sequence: TGTGCCAGTTCGGGGCCTAGGACAGGGCATTCACCCCTCCACTTT.

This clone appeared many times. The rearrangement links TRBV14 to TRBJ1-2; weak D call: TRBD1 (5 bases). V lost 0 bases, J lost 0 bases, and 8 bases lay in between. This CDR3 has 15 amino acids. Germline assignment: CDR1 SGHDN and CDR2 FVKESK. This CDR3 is CASSQDQGSNYGYTF. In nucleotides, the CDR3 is TGTGCCAGCAGCCAAGATCAGGGTTCTAACTATGGCTACACCTTC.

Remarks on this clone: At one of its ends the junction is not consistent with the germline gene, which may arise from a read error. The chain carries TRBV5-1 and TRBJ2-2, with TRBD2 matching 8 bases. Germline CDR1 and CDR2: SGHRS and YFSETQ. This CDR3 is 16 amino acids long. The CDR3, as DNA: TGCGCCAGCATCTTGGCTACTAGCGGCCAGACCGGGGAGCTGTTTTTT. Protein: CASILATSGQTGELFF.

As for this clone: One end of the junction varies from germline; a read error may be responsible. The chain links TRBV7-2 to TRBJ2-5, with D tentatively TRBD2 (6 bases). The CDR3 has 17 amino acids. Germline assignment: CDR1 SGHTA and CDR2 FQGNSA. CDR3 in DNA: TGTGCCAGCAGCATCGGACTAACGGGAGTTTTGGGCGAGACCGAGTACTTC. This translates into CASSIGLTGVLGETEYF.

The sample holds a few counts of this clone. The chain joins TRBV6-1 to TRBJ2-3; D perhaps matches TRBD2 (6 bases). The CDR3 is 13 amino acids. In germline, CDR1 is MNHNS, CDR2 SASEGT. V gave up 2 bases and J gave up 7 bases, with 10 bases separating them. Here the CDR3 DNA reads TGTGCCAGCAGTGAATTGCGGGATTATACGCAGTATTTT. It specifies CASSELRDYTQYF.

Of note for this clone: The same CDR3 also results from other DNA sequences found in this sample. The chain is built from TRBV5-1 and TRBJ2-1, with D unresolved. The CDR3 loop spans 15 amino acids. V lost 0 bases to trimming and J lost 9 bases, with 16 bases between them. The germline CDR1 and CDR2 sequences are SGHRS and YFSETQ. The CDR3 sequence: CASSLAGPGMGEQFF. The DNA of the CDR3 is TGCGCCAGCAGCTTGGCCGGTCCTGGTATGGGTGAGCAGTTCTTC. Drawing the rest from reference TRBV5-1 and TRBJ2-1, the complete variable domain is KAGVTQTPRYLIKTRGQQVTLSCSPISGHRSVSWYQQTPGQGLQFLFEYFSETQRNKGNFPGRFSGRQFSNSRSEMNVSTLELGDSALYLCASSLAGPGMGEQFFGPGTRLTVL.

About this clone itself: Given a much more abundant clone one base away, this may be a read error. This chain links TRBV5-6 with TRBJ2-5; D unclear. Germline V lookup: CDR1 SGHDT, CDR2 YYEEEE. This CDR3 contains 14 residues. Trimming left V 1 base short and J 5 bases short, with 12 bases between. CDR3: CASSLWMFGETQYF. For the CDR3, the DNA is TGTGCCAGCAGCTTGTGGATGTTCGGGGAGACCCAGTACTTC.